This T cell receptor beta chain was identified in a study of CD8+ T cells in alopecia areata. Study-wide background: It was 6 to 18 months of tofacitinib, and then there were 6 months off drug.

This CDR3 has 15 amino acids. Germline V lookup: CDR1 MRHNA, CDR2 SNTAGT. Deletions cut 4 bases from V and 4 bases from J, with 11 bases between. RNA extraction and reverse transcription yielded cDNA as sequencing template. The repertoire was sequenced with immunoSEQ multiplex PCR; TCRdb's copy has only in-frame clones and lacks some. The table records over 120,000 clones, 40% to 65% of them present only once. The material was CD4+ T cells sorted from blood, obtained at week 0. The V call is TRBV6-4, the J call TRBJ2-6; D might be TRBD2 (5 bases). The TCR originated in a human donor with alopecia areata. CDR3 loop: CASSASGSGANVLTF. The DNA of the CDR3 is TGTGCCAGCAGTGCAAGCGGCTCCGGGGCCAACGTCCTGACTTTC.